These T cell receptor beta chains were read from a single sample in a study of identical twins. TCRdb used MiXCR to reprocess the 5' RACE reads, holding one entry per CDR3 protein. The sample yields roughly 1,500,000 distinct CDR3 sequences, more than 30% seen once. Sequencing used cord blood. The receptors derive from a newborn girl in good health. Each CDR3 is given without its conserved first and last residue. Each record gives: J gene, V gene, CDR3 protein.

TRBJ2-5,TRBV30,AWSGPRGYQETQY
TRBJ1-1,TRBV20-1,SARVRTGNTEAF
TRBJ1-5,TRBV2,ASGVVQPQH
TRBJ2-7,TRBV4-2,ASSQRQGPSYEQY
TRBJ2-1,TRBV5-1,ASSLAGLAGVRSYDEQF
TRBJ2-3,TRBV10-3,AIRQGGNTDTQY
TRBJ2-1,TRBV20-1,SARPMREGGKNEQF
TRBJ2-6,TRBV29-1,SVEDRDSFSRGASVLT
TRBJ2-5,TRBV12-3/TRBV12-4,ATSPSGQVGPKY
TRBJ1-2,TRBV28,ASSDRGYNYGYT
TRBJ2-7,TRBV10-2,ASRRYSYEQY
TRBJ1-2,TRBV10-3,AISETGAANYGYT
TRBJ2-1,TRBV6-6,ASSYSTRDQF
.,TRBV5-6,ASGGAAEQY
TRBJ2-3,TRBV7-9,ASSARGGDTQY
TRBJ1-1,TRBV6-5,ASTGQGLGTEAF
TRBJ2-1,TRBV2,ASTRLAGDNEQF
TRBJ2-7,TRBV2,ATSRFRLADIYEQY
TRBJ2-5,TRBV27,ASSFGRARRGETQY
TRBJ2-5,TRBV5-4,ASSFAGTSGRETQY
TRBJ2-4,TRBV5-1,ASSLKEGNIQY
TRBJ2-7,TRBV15,ATNRQGSYEQY
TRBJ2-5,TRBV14,ASSPGASRQTQY
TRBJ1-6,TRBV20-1,SARQTAPGSPLH
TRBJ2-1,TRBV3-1,ASSQKRSYNEQF
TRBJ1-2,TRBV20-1,SASTGPGGYT
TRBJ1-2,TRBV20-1,SALTPGGVYGYT